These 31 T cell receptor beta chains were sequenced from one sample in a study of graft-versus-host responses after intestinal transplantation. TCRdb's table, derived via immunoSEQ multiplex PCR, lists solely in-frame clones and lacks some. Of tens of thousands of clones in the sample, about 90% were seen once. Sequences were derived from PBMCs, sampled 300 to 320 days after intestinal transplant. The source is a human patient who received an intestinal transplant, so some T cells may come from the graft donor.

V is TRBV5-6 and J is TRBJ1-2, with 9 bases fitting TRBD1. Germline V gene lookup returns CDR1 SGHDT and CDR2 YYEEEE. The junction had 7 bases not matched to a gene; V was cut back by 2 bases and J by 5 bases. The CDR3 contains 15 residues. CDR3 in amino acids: CASSFPDRGGYGYTF. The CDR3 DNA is TGTGCCAGCAGCTTCCCCGACAGGGGGGGATATGGCTACACCTTC.

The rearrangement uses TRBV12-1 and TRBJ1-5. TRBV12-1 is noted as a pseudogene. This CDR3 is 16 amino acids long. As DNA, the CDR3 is TGTGCCAGCAGCTCCAACAGGGGAGGGAGCAATCAGCCCCAGCATTTT. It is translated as CASSSNRGGSNQPQHF.

The CDR3 DNA sequence: TGCGCCAGCAGCCAACAGGGGACTAGCGTCTACGAGCAGTACTTC. It translates to CASSQQGTSVYEQYF. The rearrangement links TRBV4-1 to TRBJ2-7, with 10 bases identical to TRBD2. The V gene's germline CDR1 is MGHRA and CDR2 YSYEKL. With V trimmed by 2 bases and J by 3 bases, 4 bases remained unmatched. The CDR3 has 15 residues.

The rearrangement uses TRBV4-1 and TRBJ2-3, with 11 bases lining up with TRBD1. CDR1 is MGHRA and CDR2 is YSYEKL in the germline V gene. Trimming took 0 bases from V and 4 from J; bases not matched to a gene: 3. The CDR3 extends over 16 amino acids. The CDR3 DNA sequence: TGCGCCAGCAGCCAAGATTGGGGACAGGGGGCAGATACGCAGTATTTT. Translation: CASSQDWGQGADTQYF.

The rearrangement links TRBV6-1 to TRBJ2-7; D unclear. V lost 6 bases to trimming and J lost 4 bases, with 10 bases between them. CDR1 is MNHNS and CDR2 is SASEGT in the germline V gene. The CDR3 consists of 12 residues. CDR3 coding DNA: TGTGCCAGCAGAGGCCCTAATTACGAGCAGTACTTC. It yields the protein CASRGPNYEQYF.

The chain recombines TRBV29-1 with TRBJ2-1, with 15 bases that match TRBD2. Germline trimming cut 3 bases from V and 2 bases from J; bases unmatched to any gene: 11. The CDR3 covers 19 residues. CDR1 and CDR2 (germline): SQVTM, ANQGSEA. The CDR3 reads CSVDARTSGRALTYNEQFF. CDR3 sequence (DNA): TGCAGCGTTGATGCCCGGACTAGCGGGAGGGCACTAACCTACAATGAGCAGTTCTTC.

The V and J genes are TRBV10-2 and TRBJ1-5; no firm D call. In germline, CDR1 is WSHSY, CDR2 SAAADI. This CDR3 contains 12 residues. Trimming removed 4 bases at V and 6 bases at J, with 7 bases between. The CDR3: CASSVGSQPQHF. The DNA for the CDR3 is TGCGCCAGCAGTGTGGGGAGTCAGCCCCAGCATTTT.

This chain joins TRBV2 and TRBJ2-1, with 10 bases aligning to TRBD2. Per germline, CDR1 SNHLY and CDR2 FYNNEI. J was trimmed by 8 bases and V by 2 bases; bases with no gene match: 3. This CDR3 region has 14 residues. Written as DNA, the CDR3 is TGTGCCAGCAGTGAATTAGCGGGGGGTGATGAGCAGTTCTTC. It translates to CASSELAGGDEQFF.

Here the CDR3 reads CTSRSVRVRKTYGYTF. CDR3 in DNA: TGCACCAGCAGGTCTGTACGTGTGCGAAAGACCTATGGCTACACCTTC. The genes are TRBV1 and TRBJ1-2. TRBV1 is termed a pseudogene. The length of the CDR3 is 16 residues.

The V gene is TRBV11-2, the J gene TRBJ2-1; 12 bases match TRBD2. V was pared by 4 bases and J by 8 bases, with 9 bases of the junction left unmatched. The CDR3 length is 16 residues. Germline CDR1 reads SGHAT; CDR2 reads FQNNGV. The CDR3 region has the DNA TGTGCCAGCAGCTCGGTGACTAGCGGGAGTAGGGATGAGCAGTTCTTC. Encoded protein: CASSSVTSGSRDEQFF.

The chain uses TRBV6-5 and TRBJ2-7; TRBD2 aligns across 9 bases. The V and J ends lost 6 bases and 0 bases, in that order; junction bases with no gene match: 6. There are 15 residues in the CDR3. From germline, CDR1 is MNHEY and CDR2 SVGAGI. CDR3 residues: CASSFSTSGSYEQYF. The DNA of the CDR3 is TGTGCCAGCAGCTTCTCGACTAGCGGCTCCTACGAGCAGTACTTC.

The CDR3 reads CASSSPTSGRGEQYF. The CDR3 DNA is TGTGCCAGCAGTTCACCGACTAGCGGGAGAGGCGAGCAGTACTTC. The rearrangement joins TRBV28 to TRBJ2-7, with 12 bases matching TRBD2. Germline V gene data show CDR1 as MDHEN and CDR2 as SYDVKM. CDR3 length: 15 amino acids. Losses at the gene ends were 4 bases for V and 6 bases for J; bases not matched to a gene: 7. Together with reference TRBV28 and TRBJ2-7, the CDR3 gives the full variable domain: DVKVTQSSRYLVKRTGEKVFLECVQDMDHENMFWYRQDPGLGLRLIYFSYDVKMKEKGDIPEGYSVSREKKERFSLILESASTNQTSMYLCASSSPTSGRGEQYFGPGTRLTVT.

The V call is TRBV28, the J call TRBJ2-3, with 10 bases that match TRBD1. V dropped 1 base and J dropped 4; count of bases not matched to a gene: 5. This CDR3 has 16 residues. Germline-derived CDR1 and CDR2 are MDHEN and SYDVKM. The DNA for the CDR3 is TGTGCCAGCAGTTTATTGACAGGGGGCGCATCAGATACGCAGTATTTT. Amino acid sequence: CASSLLTGGASDTQYF.

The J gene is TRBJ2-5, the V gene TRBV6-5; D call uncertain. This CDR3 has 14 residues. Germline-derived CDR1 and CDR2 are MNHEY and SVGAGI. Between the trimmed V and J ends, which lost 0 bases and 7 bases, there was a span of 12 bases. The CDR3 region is CASSYSKGTGTQYF. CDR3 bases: TGTGCCAGCAGTTACTCAAAGGGTACGGGGACCCAGTACTTC.

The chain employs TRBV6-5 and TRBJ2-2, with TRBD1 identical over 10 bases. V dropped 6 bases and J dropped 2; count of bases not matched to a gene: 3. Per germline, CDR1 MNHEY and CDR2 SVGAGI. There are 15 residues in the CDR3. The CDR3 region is CASRRQGANTGELFF. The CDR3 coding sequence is TGTGCCAGCAGAAGACAGGGGGCCAACACCGGGGAGCTGTTTTTT.

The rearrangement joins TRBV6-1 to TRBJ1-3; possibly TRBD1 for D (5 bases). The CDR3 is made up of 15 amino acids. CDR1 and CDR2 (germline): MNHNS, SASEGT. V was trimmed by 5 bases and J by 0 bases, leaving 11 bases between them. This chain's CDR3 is CASSSTAYSGNTIYF. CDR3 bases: TGTGCCAGCAGTTCGACAGCGTACTCTGGAAACACCATATATTTT.

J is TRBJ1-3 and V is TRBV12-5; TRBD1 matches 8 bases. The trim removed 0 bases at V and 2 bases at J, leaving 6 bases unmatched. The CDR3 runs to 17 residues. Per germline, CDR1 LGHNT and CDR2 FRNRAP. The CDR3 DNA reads TGTGCTAGTGGTTTGGTCCTATCCAGGGGGCCTGGAAACACCATATATTTT. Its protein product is CASGLVLSRGPGNTIYF.

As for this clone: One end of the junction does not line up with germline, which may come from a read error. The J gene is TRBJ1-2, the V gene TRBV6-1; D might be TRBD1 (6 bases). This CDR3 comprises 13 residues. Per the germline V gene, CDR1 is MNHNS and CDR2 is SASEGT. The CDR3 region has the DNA TGTGCCAGCAGTGAAACCCTCTACCGGGACAAAGTCTTC. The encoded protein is CASSETLYRDKVF.

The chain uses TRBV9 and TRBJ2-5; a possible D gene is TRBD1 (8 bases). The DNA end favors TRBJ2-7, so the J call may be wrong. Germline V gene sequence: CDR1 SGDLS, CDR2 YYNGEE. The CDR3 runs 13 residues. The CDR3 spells CASSSQGGYEQYF. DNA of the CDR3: TGTGCCAGCAGCTCACAGGGGGGGTACGAGCAGTACTTC.

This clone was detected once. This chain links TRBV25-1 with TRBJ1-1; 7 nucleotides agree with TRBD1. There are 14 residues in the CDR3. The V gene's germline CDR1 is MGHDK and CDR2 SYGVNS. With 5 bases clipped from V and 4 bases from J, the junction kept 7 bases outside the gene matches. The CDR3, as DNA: TGTGCCAGCAGTCGGACGACAGGGATCACTGAAGCTTTCTTT. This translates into CASSRTTGITEAFF.

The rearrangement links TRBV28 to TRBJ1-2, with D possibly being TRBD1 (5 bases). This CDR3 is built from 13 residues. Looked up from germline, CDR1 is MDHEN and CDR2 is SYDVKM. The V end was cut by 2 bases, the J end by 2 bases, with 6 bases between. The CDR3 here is CASSLAGNYGYTF. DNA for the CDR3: TGTGCCAGCAGTTTAGCAGGGAACTATGGCTACACCTTC.

CDR3 protein: CASSQVRLAATGELFF. The CDR3 DNA reads as TGCGCCAGCAGCCAAGTAAGACTAGCGGCCACCGGGGAGCTGTTTTTT. V usage is TRBV4-1 and J usage is TRBJ2-2; TRBD2 agrees at 9 bases. The V gene end was trimmed by 1 base and the J gene end by 4 bases; junction bases not matched to a gene: 4. This CDR3 has 16 residues. Germline V gene lookup returns CDR1 MGHRA and CDR2 YSYEKL.

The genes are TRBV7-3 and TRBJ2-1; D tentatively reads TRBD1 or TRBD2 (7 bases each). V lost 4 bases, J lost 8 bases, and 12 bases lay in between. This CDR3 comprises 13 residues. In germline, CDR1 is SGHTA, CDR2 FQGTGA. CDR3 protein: CASSSQGRDEQFF. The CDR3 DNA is TGTGCCAGCAGCTCACAGGGGAGGGATGAGCAGTTCTTC.

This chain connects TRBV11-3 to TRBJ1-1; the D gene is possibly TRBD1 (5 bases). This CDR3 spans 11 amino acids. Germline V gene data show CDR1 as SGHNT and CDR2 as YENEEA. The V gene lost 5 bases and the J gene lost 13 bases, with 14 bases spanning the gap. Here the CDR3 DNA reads TGTGCCAGCAGCAAGGACACTCGGGTTTTCTTT. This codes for CASSKDTRVFF.

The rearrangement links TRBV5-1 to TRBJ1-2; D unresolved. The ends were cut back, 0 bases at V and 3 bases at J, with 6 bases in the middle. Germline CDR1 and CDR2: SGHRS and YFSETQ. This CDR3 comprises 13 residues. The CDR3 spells CASSLGTDYGYTF. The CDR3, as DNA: TGCGCCAGCAGCTTGGGGACTGACTATGGCTACACCTTC.

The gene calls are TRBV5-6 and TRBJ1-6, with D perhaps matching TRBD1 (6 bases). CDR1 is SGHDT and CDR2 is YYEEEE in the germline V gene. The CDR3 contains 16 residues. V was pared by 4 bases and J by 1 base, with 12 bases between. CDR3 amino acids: CASSPRTGSYNSPLHF. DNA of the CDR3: TGTGCCAGCAGCCCGCGAACAGGGTCCTATAATTCACCCCTCCACTTT.

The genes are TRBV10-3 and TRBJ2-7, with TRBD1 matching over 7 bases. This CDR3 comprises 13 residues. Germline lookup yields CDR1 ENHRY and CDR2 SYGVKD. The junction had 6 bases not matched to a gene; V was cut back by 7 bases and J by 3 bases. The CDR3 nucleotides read TGTGCCATCAAGGCCGGGGACAGCTACGAGCAGTACTTC. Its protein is CAIKAGDSYEQYF.

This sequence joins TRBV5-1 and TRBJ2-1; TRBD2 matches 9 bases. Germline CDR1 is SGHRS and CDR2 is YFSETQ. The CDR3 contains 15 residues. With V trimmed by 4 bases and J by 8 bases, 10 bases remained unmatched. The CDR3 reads CASSRTSVRDYEQFF. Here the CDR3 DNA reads TGCGCCAGCAGCCGGACTAGCGTTCGCGATTATGAGCAGTTCTTC.

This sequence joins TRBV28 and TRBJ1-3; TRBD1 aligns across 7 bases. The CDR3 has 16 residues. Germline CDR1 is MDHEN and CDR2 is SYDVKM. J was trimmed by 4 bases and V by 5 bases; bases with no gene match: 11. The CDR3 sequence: CASSPLGTVIGNTIYF. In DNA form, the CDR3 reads TGTGCCAGCAGTCCCCTTGGGACAGTAATAGGAAACACCATATATTTT.

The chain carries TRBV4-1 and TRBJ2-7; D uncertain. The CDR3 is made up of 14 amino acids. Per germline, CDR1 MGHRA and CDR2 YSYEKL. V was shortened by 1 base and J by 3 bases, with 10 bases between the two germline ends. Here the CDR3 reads CASSQAGRYYEQYF. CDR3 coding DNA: TGCGCCAGCAGCCAAGCTGGCAGATACTACGAGCAGTACTTC.

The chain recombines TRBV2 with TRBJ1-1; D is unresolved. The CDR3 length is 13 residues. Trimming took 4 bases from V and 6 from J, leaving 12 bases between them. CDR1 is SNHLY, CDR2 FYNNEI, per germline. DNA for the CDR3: TGTGCCAGCAGTGTCGGGCAATCATCTGAAGCTTTCTTT. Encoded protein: CASSVGQSSEAFF.